This is a list of T cell receptor beta chains from one sample in a study of beta chain features in type 1 diabetes. Here immunoSEQ multiplex PCR was the method, and the copy in TCRdb shows in-frame clones only, minus some. The sample holds about 740,000 clones; about an eighth are singletons and the top ten take approximately 0.022%. Sequenced: naive CD4+ T cells from blood. Every receptor here comes from a man younger than 30 with type 1 diabetes. The CDR3 runs from the conserved cysteine through the conserved F or W. The D gene is left open where the match is weak. Rows may omit the clone size; those that give it use once, few, many or a size class.

j_call d_call clone_size v_call cdr3_aa cdr3_nt
TRBJ1-2 . . TRBV30 CAWSPEGTYGYTF TGTGCCTGGAGTCCGGAGGGAACCTATGGCTACACCTTC
TRBJ1-5 . few TRBV29-1 CTIGVRINQPQHF TGCACCATAGGGGTACGAATCAATCAGCCCCAGCATTTT
TRBJ1-2 . . TRBV20-1 CSATTGPGYTF TGCAGTGCAACGACAGGTCCCGGCTACACCTTC
TRBJ2-7 . . TRBV28 CASSFRQEYSYEQYF TGTGCCAGCAGTTTCCGCCAGGAATACTCCTACGAGCAGTACTTC
TRBJ2-7 . few TRBV28 CASSLEGTYREQYF TGTGCCAGCAGTTTGGAGGGGACTTATCGAGAGCAGTACTTC
TRBJ1-5 . . TRBV30 CAWNRGDNQPQHF TGTGCCTGGAACCGAGGGGACAATCAGCCCCAGCATTTT
TRBJ2-3 TRBD1 . TRBV5-8 CASSFTDRATQYF TGTGCCAGCAGCTTCACCGACAGGGCTACGCAGTATTTT
TRBJ2-3 TRBD2 . TRBV27 CASGPSSGGRLGDTQYF TGTGCCAGCGGTCCTTCTAGCGGGGGCCGCCTGGGAGATACGCAGTATTTT
TRBJ2-5 TRBD1 few TRBV18 CASSGDSSKETQYF TGTGCCAGCTCAGGGGACAGCTCTAAAGAGACCCAGTACTTC
TRBJ1-6 . few TRBV15 CATSRSYNSPLHF TGTGCCACCAGCAGATCCTATAATTCACCCCTCCACTTT
TRBJ1-2 . . TRBV13 CASSSSDRLNYGYTF TGTGCCAGCAGCTCGTCGGACAGACTTAACTATGGCTACACCTTC
TRBJ2-1 TRBD1 . TRBV9 CASSVVGTDNEQFF TGTGCCAGCAGCGTAGTTGGGACAGACAATGAGCAGTTCTTC
TRBJ2-2 . . TRBV6-5 CASSLQGELFF TGTGCCAGCAGTTTGCAAGGGGAGCTGTTTTTT
TRBJ1-1 . . TRBV30 CAWDRAPTEAFF TGTGCCTGGGACCGGGCTCCCACTGAAGCTTTCTTT
TRBJ2-3 TRBD1 . TRBV6-1 CASSGQVQGTQYF TGTGCCAGCAGCGGACAGGTGCAGGGTACGCAGTATTTT
TRBJ1-2 . few TRBV27 CASSLSSGYGYTF TGTGCCAGCAGTTTATCGTCCGGCTATGGCTACACCTTC
TRBJ1-2 TRBD1 few TRBV27 CASSSRDRGLVYGYTF TGTGCCAGCAGTTCGAGGGACAGGGGATTGGTCTATGGCTACACCTTC
TRBJ2-1 . . TRBV5-6 CASSLGGLSSYNEQFF TGTGCCAGCAGCTTGGGGGGGCTTAGCTCCTACAATGAGCAGTTCTTC
TRBJ1-1 . . TRBV29-1 CSVDGAGAGTEAFF TGCAGCGTTGATGGCGCAGGGGCCGGCACTGAAGCTTTCTTT
TRBJ1-1 . few TRBV6-5 CASRHQGKNTEAFF TGTGCCAGCAGACACCAGGGTAAGAACACTGAAGCTTTCTTT
TRBJ2-6 . few TRBV29-1 CSVKSQATSGANVLTF TGCAGCGTTAAGTCCCAGGCCACCTCTGGGGCCAACGTCCTGACTTTC
TRBJ1-5 . few TRBV6-5 CASSYGQGQPQHF TGTGCCAGCAGTTACGGGCAGGGTCAGCCCCAGCATTTT
TRBJ2-7 . . TRBV28 CASSYLEQYF TGTGCCAGCAGTTACCTCGAGCAGTACTTC
TRBJ2-5 . . TRBV19 CASSTSTPTQRETQYF TGTGCCAGTAGTACATCGACCCCGACGCAAAGGGAGACCCAGTACTTC
TRBJ1-2 TRBD1 few TRBV30 CAYLTGENGGYTF TGTGCCTACTTAACAGGGGAGAATGGTGGCTACACCTTC
TRBJ1-3 . . TRBV29-1 CSVETATNGNTIYF TGCAGCGTTGAGACAGCCACCAACGGAAACACCATATATTTT
TRBJ2-2 . few TRBV28 CASIGAPGYGELFF TGTGCCAGCATCGGCGCCCCGGGCTACGGGGAGCTGTTTTTT
TRBJ2-3 . few TRBV10-1 CASSESGADTQYF TGCGCCAGCAGTGAGTCCGGGGCCGATACGCAGTATTTT
TRBJ1-4 . few TRBV29-1 CSVRSPQGRREKLFF TGCAGCGTGCGATCCCCACAGGGTCGAAGGGAAAAACTGTTTTTT
TRBJ1-2 TRBD1 . TRBV28 CASGDPGQGNYGYTF TGTGCCAGCGGCGATCCGGGACAGGGAAACTATGGCTACACCTTC
TRBJ2-1 TRBD2 few TRBV9 CASSVASGGGDEQFF TGTGCCAGCAGCGTAGCAAGCGGGGGAGGGGATGAGCAGTTCTTC
TRBJ1-3 . few TRBV6-6 CASTSAGLTGNTIYF TGTGCCAGCACTTCCGCGGGACTTACAGGAAACACCATATATTTT
TRBJ2-7 . . TRBV10-2 CASREGGSYEQYF TGCGCCAGCCGTGAGGGGGGGTCGTACGAGCAGTACTTC